This is a list of T cell receptor beta chains from one sample in a study of blood T cell repertoires in COVID-19. The method was immunoSEQ multiplex PCR; TCRdb's version includes in-frame clones alone and lacks a portion of them. The profile shows a few hundred thousand clones, about 85% of them singletons. Sequenced input: peripheral blood. The receptor source for this set is a human donor with COVID-19, enrolled during active disease. The donor label of this sample is uncertain. Each CDR3 is given with its conserved first and last residue. Each record gives: J gene, D gene, clone size, V gene, CDR3 DNA, CDR3 protein. A D gene is named only where the DNA matches it firmly. Size tells how often a clone was seen (once, few, many) or the class of an expanded clone, and some rows leave it out.

j_call: TRBJ1-2
d_call: .
clone_size: .
v_call: TRBV6-4
cdr3_nt: TGTGCCAGCAGTCCCGAACTGAACTATGGCTACACCTTC
cdr3_aa: CASSPELNYGYTF

j_call: TRBJ2-7
d_call: .
clone_size: .
v_call: TRBV3-1/TRBV3-2
cdr3_nt: TGTGCCAGCAGCCAAGATCAGGGGAGAGCCTCCTACGAGCAGTACTTC
cdr3_aa: CASSQDQGRASYEQYF

j_call: TRBJ2-7
d_call: TRBD2
clone_size: .
v_call: TRBV9
cdr3_nt: TGTGCCAGCAGCGTTACAGCGGGAGCGCCTACTGCGCAGTACTTC
cdr3_aa: CASSVTAGAPTAQYF

j_call: TRBJ2-7
d_call: TRBD2
clone_size: .
v_call: TRBV27
cdr3_nt: TGTGCCAGCAGGAAAGCGGGAGAGGTTCGAGAGCAGTACTTC
cdr3_aa: CASRKAGEVREQYF

j_call: TRBJ2-5
d_call: .
clone_size: .
v_call: TRBV4-3
cdr3_nt: TGCGCCAGCAGCCAAGATGAGGGGGTGGGGTCCCAGTACTTC
cdr3_aa: CASSQDEGVGSQYF

j_call: TRBJ2-7
d_call: TRBD2
clone_size: many
v_call: TRBV7-3
cdr3_nt: TGTGCCAGCAACCATAGACTAGCGGGAGGGCCGGGCGTGCAGTACTTC
cdr3_aa: CASNHRLAGGPGVQYF

j_call: TRBJ2-7
d_call: TRBD2
clone_size: once
v_call: TRBV10-3
cdr3_nt: TGTGCCATCAGTGAGTGGAGCGGGAAGGGAGAGCAGTACTTC
cdr3_aa: CAISEWSGKGEQYF

j_call: TRBJ2-3
d_call: TRBD1
clone_size: once
v_call: TRBV7-9
cdr3_nt: TGTGCCAGCAGCTTAGGACAGGGAGACACAGATACGCAGTATTTT
cdr3_aa: CASSLGQGDTDTQYF

j_call: TRBJ1-1
d_call: .
clone_size: .
v_call: TRBV6-5
cdr3_nt: TGTGCCAGCAGTTACTCGTGGCAAAAAAACACTGAAGCTTTCTTT
cdr3_aa: CASSYSWQKNTEAFF

j_call: TRBJ2-5
d_call: TRBD2
clone_size: .
v_call: TRBV2
cdr3_nt: TGTGCCAGCAATATAGCGGGCCAAGAGACCCAGTACTTC
cdr3_aa: CASNIAGQETQYF

j_call: TRBJ1-6
d_call: .
clone_size: .
v_call: TRBV28
cdr3_nt: TGTGCCAGCAGTTTGAGGGCTAGGGATTCACCCCTCCACTTT
cdr3_aa: CASSLRARDSPLHF

j_call: TRBJ1-1
d_call: .
clone_size: .
v_call: TRBV5-5
cdr3_nt: TGTGCCAGCAGCTTGTTACAGGAACACTTTTGGGCTTTCTTT
cdr3_aa: CASSLLQEHFWAFF

j_call: TRBJ2-7
d_call: .
clone_size: .
v_call: TRBV28
cdr3_nt: TGTGCCAGCAGTTTGGGGGGTTTTCGTTACGAGCAGTACTTC
cdr3_aa: CASSLGGFRYEQYF

j_call: TRBJ1-5
d_call: .
clone_size: .
v_call: TRBV19
cdr3_nt: TGTGCCAGTAGTATAGGGGGGGAAGGCAATCAGCCCCAGCATTTT
cdr3_aa: CASSIGGEGNQPQHF

j_call: TRBJ2-1
d_call: TRBD2
clone_size: .
v_call: TRBV9
cdr3_nt: TGTGCCAGCAGCGTAGGAGGGCGGGAGTGGGGGCAGTTCTTC
cdr3_aa: CASSVGGREWGQFF

j_call: TRBJ1-3
d_call: TRBD1
clone_size: .
v_call: TRBV7-7
cdr3_nt: TGTGCTAGCAGCTCTTCTGACAGGGCTGGAAACACCATATATTTT
cdr3_aa: CASSSSDRAGNTIYF

j_call: TRBJ1-2
d_call: TRBD1
clone_size: .
v_call: TRBV10-2
cdr3_nt: TGCGCCAGCAGTGAGGGAAGGGATGGGACAGGACAGACTAACTATGGCTACACCTTC
cdr3_aa: CASSEGRDGTGQTNYGYTF

j_call: TRBJ1-1
d_call: .
clone_size: .
v_call: TRBV18
cdr3_nt: TGTGCCAGCTCACCATCGGGGGGAAGGGGCACTGAAGCTTTCTTT
cdr3_aa: CASSPSGGRGTEAFF

j_call: TRBJ2-3
d_call: TRBD2
clone_size: .
v_call: TRBV5-1
cdr3_nt: TGCGCCAGCAGCCTAAGACTAGCGGGGGGCACAGATACGCAGTATTTT
cdr3_aa: CASSLRLAGGTDTQYF

j_call: TRBJ1-5
d_call: .
clone_size: .
v_call: TRBV28
cdr3_nt: TGTGCCGGGCAATGGGGGGGGCAGCCCCAGCATTTT
cdr3_aa: CAGQWGGQPQHF

j_call: TRBJ2-7
d_call: TRBD1
clone_size: .
v_call: TRBV28
cdr3_nt: TGTGCCAGCAGTTTCAGGGGGCGAACACCCTACGAGCAGTACTTC
cdr3_aa: CASSFRGRTPYEQYF

j_call: TRBJ2-1
d_call: .
clone_size: .
v_call: TRBV10-1
cdr3_nt: TGCGCCAGCAGTGGGGGGGCCTACAATGAGCAGTTCTTC
cdr3_aa: CASSGGAYNEQFF

j_call: TRBJ1-2
d_call: TRBD1
clone_size: .
v_call: TRBV12-3/TRBV12-4
cdr3_nt: TGTGCCAGCACCTCGGACAGGTTCTATGGCTACACCTTC
cdr3_aa: CASTSDRFYGYTF

j_call: TRBJ1-5
d_call: .
clone_size: .
v_call: TRBV7-2
cdr3_nt: TGTGCCAGCAGCCCTAACGGCGGGGGGGACCAGCCCCAGCATTTT
cdr3_aa: CASSPNGGGDQPQHF

j_call: TRBJ1-5
d_call: TRBD1
clone_size: .
v_call: TRBV28
cdr3_nt: TGTGCCAGCATCCCGGGACAGGTTGCCCAGCCCCAGCATTTT
cdr3_aa: CASIPGQVAQPQHF

j_call: TRBJ1-1
d_call: .
clone_size: .
v_call: TRBV23-1
cdr3_nt: TGCGCCAGCAGTCAATCCGGACACCACAACACTGAAGCTTTCTTT
cdr3_aa: CASSQSGHHNTEAFF

j_call: TRBJ2-3
d_call: TRBD2
clone_size: few
v_call: TRBV29-1
cdr3_nt: TGCAGCGTTGAAAGTCTAGCGGGAGTGGGCACAGATACGCAGTATTTT
cdr3_aa: CSVESLAGVGTDTQYF

j_call: TRBJ2-1
d_call: TRBD2
clone_size: .
v_call: TRBV11-2
cdr3_nt: TGTGCCAGCAGCTTATCACTAGCGGGAGCAGAGAATGAGCAGTTCTTC
cdr3_aa: CASSLSLAGAENEQFF

j_call: TRBJ1-1
d_call: TRBD1
clone_size: .
v_call: TRBV5-5
cdr3_nt: TGTGCCAGCAGGACCCTAGGGACAGAGAACACTGAAGCTTTCTTT
cdr3_aa: CASRTLGTENTEAFF

j_call: TRBJ1-5
d_call: TRBD1
clone_size: .
v_call: TRBV28
cdr3_nt: TGTGCCAGCAGTTTGATGGCAGGGGGCGCGACTCAGCCCCAGCATTTT
cdr3_aa: CASSLMAGGATQPQHF

j_call: TRBJ2-1
d_call: .
clone_size: .
v_call: TRBV18
cdr3_nt: TGTGCCAGCTCACCAAATCCGGGGGCCTACAATGAGCAGTTCTTC
cdr3_aa: CASSPNPGAYNEQFF

j_call: TRBJ1-1
d_call: .
clone_size: .
v_call: TRBV10-1
cdr3_nt: TGCGCCAGCAGTGACGGTGACACTGAAGCTTTCTTT
cdr3_aa: CASSDGDTEAFF

j_call: TRBJ1-2
d_call: TRBD1
clone_size: .
v_call: TRBV6-5
cdr3_nt: TGTGCCAGCACAGGTGGGACAGGGTCCTATGGCTACACCTTC
cdr3_aa: CASTGGTGSYGYTF

j_call: TRBJ2-2
d_call: TRBD2
clone_size: .
v_call: TRBV28
cdr3_nt: TGTGCCAGCAGCACGGGAGGGCCGGGCACCGGGGAGCTGTTTTTT
cdr3_aa: CASSTGGPGTGELFF

j_call: TRBJ2-3
d_call: .
clone_size: .
v_call: TRBV28
cdr3_nt: TGTGCCAGCAGTCGACTAGGGGCGGGAGATACGCAGTATTTT
cdr3_aa: CASSRLGAGDTQYF

j_call: TRBJ1-2
d_call: .
clone_size: .
v_call: TRBV18
cdr3_nt: TGTGCCAGCTCACCCGGGAGAGCGTCTAACTATGGCTACACCTTC
cdr3_aa: CASSPGRASNYGYTF

j_call: TRBJ1-2
d_call: TRBD1
clone_size: .
v_call: TRBV29-1
cdr3_nt: TGCAGCGTTGAAGGTGGGCAGGGGGAACGCGGCTACACCTTC
cdr3_aa: CSVEGGQGERGYTF

j_call: TRBJ2-1
d_call: .
clone_size: .
v_call: TRBV27
cdr3_nt: TGTGCCAGCAGTGAAGCGCGGCGGGCAGACAGGTACAATGAGCAGTTCTTC
cdr3_aa: CASSEARRADRYNEQFF

j_call: TRBJ2-1
d_call: TRBD2
clone_size: .
v_call: TRBV24-1
cdr3_nt: TGTGCCACCCAGGCGGGGGGCTCCTACAATGAGCAGTTCTTC
cdr3_aa: CATQAGGSYNEQFF

j_call: TRBJ1-2
d_call: .
clone_size: .
v_call: TRBV20-1
cdr3_nt: TGCAGTGCTAGTTTAACACGGACAGCGAACTATGGCTACACCTTC
cdr3_aa: CSASLTRTANYGYTF

j_call: TRBJ2-7
d_call: TRBD2
clone_size: .
v_call: TRBV15
cdr3_nt: TGTGCCACCAGCAGAGGGACTAGCGGCTACGAGCAGTACTTC
cdr3_aa: CATSRGTSGYEQYF

j_call: TRBJ2-5
d_call: .
clone_size: .
v_call: TRBV5-4
cdr3_nt: TGTGCCAGCAGCCTCAGGGGTGGGCAAGAGACCCAGTACTTC
cdr3_aa: CASSLRGGQETQYF

j_call: TRBJ2-3
d_call: TRBD2
clone_size: .
v_call: TRBV9
cdr3_nt: TGTGCCAGCAGCGTAGAAGGGACTAGCGGGAGTGCAGATACGCAGTATTTT
cdr3_aa: CASSVEGTSGSADTQYF

j_call: TRBJ1-1
d_call: .
clone_size: .
v_call: TRBV6-5
cdr3_nt: TGTGCCAGCAGTCACGGAGGAGGCGGTCGCACTGAAGCTTTCTTT
cdr3_aa: CASSHGGGGRTEAFF

j_call: TRBJ2-1
d_call: TRBD2
clone_size: .
v_call: TRBV24-1
cdr3_nt: TGTGCCACCAGTTCACTAGCGGGAGGGGAGCAGTTCTTC
cdr3_aa: CATSSLAGGEQFF

j_call: TRBJ2-2
d_call: .
clone_size: .
v_call: TRBV3-1/TRBV3-2
cdr3_nt: TGTGCCAGCAGCCAAGAAATAGGGGGGAGGGCCTCCGGGGAGCTGTTTTTT
cdr3_aa: CASSQEIGGRASGELFF

j_call: TRBJ2-3
d_call: TRBD2
clone_size: .
v_call: TRBV3-1/TRBV3-2
cdr3_nt: TGTGCCAGCAGCCAAGAGACGCGGGAGTTTGTCGATACGCAGTATTTT
cdr3_aa: CASSQETREFVDTQYF

j_call: TRBJ2-7
d_call: TRBD2
clone_size: .
v_call: TRBV28
cdr3_nt: TGTGCCAGCAGTCCAGCGGGAGTCGGTTACGAGCAGTACTTC
cdr3_aa: CASSPAGVGYEQYF

j_call: TRBJ1-6
d_call: TRBD1
clone_size: .
v_call: TRBV30
cdr3_nt: TGTGCCTGGAGCCCCGGGACAGTAAATTCACCCCTCCACTTT
cdr3_aa: CAWSPGTVNSPLHF

j_call: TRBJ2-7
d_call: .
clone_size: .
v_call: TRBV10-1
cdr3_nt: TGCGCCAGCAGTTCCGCTGGGAGGTCCTACGAGCAGTACTTC
cdr3_aa: CASSSAGRSYEQYF

j_call: TRBJ2-7
d_call: .
clone_size: .
v_call: TRBV18
cdr3_nt: TGTGCCAGCTCACTGGTATGGGGAGGTTTACACGAGCAGTACTTC
cdr3_aa: CASSLVWGGLHEQYF

j_call: TRBJ1-4
d_call: .
clone_size: .
v_call: TRBV24-1
cdr3_nt: TGTGCCACCAGTGATCCAAGGGACATTAATGAAAAACTGTTTTTT
cdr3_aa: CATSDPRDINEKLFF

j_call: TRBJ1-1
d_call: TRBD1
clone_size: .
v_call: TRBV7-2
cdr3_nt: TGTGCCAGCAGGAAACCGGGACAGGGGGCTGAAGCTTTCTTT
cdr3_aa: CASRKPGQGAEAFF

j_call: TRBJ2-2
d_call: TRBD2
clone_size: .
v_call: TRBV9
cdr3_nt: TGTGCCAGCAGCGTCATCAGAGCGGGAGTCACCGGGGAGCTGTTTTTT
cdr3_aa: CASSVIRAGVTGELFF

j_call: TRBJ1-6
d_call: .
clone_size: .
v_call: TRBV5-6
cdr3_nt: TGTGCCAGCAGCCGGGTCTCGATGGCACCCCTCCACTTT
cdr3_aa: CASSRVSMAPLHF

j_call: TRBJ2-1
d_call: TRBD2
clone_size: .
v_call: TRBV12-5
cdr3_nt: TGTGCTAGTGGTTTGGGACTAGCGGGAGTGGATGAGCAGTTCTTC
cdr3_aa: CASGLGLAGVDEQFF

j_call: TRBJ2-1
d_call: .
clone_size: .
v_call: TRBV10-3
cdr3_nt: TGTGCCATCAGGAGCGGTCGGGCGGCCTCCAATGAGCAGTTCTTC
cdr3_aa: CAIRSGRAASNEQFF

j_call: TRBJ2-3
d_call: TRBD2
clone_size: .
v_call: TRBV7-2
cdr3_nt: TGTGCCAGCAGCGCAAGACTAGCGGGTAGCACAGATACGCAGTATTTT
cdr3_aa: CASSARLAGSTDTQYF

j_call: TRBJ1-2
d_call: .
clone_size: .
v_call: TRBV27
cdr3_nt: TGTGCCAGCAGTACTCAACGGGGGTCCTACACCTTC
cdr3_aa: CASSTQRGSYTF

j_call: TRBJ2-2
d_call: TRBD2
clone_size: .
v_call: TRBV5-1
cdr3_nt: TGCGCCAGCAGCGGGATAGCGGGAGGGAACACCGGGGAGCTGTTTTTT
cdr3_aa: CASSGIAGGNTGELFF